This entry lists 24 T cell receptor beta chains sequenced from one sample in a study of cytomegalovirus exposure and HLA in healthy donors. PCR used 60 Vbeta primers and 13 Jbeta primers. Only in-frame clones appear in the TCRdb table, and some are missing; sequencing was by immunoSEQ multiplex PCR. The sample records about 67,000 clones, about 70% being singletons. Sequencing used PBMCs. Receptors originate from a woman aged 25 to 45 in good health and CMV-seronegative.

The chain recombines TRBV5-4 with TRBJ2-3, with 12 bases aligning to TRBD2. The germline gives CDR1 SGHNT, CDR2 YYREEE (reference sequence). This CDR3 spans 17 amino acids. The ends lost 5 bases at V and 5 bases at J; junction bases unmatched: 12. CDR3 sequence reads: CASRLMASGGAVDTQYF. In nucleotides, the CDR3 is TGTGCCAGCAGGCTTATGGCTAGCGGGGGGGCGGTAGATACGCAGTATTTT. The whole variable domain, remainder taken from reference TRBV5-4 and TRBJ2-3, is ETGVTQSPTHLIKTRGQQVTLRCSSQSGHNTVSWYQQALGQGPQFIFQYYREEENGRGNFPPRFSGLQFPNYSSELNVNALELDDSALYLCASRLMASGGAVDTQYFGPGTRLTVL.

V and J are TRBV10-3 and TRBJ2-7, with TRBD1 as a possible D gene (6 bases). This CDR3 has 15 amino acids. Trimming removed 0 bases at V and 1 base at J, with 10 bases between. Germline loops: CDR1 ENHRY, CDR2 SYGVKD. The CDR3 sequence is CAISESGRGSYEQYF. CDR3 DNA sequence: TGTGCCATCAGTGAGTCGGGCAGGGGATCCTACGAGCAGTACTTC.

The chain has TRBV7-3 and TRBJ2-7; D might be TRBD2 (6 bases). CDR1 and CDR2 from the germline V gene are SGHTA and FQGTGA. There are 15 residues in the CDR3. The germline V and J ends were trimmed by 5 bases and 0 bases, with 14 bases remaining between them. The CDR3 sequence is CASSPRGGASYEQYF. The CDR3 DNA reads TGTGCCAGCAGCCCACGTGGCGGGGCCTCCTACGAGCAGTACTTC.

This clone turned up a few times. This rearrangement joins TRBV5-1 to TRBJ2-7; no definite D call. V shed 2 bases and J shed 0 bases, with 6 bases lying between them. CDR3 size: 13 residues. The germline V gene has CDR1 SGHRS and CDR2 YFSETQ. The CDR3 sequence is CASSLQSSYEQYF. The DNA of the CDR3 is TGCGCCAGCAGCTTACAGAGCTCCTACGAGCAGTACTTC.

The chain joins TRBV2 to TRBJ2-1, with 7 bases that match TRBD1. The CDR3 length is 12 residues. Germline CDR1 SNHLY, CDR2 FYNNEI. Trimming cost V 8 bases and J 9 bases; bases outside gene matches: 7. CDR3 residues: CASCNRGPEQFF. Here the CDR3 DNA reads TGTGCCAGCTGCAACAGGGGACCTGAGCAGTTCTTC.

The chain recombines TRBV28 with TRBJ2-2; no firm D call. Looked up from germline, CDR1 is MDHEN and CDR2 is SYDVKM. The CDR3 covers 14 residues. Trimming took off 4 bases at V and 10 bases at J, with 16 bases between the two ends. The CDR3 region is CASSSRPLRLELFF. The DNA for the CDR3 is TGTGCCAGCAGTTCCAGACCCCTGCGGCTGGAGCTGTTTTTT.

In DNA form, the CDR3 reads TGTGCCAGCAGCTTGAAGGGGCAGGGGACTGAAGCTTTCTTT. As protein: CASSLKGQGTEAFF. The V gene is TRBV7-3, the J gene TRBJ1-1, with a possible D match to TRBD1 (6 bases). Per germline, CDR1 SGHTA and CDR2 FQGTGA. V was pared by 3 bases and J by 5 bases, with 13 bases between. There are 14 residues in the CDR3.

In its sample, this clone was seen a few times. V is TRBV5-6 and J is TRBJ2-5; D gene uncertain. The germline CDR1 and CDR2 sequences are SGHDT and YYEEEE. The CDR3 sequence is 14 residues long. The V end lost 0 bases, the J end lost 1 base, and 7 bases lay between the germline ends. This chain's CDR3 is CASSLAPSQETQYF. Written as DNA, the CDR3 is TGTGCCAGCAGCTTGGCCCCGTCCCAAGAGACCCAGTACTTC.

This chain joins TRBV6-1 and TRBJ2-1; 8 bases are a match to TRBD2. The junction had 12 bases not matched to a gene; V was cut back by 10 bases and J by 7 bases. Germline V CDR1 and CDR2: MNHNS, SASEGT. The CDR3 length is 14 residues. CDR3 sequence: CATKRGRGLNEQFF. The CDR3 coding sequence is TGTGCCACAAAGCGGGGGAGAGGGTTGAATGAGCAGTTCTTC.

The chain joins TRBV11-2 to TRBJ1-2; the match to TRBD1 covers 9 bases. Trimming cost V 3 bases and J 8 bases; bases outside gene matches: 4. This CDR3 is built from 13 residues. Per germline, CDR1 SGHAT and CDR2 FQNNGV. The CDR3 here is CASSFTGGGGYTF. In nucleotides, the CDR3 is TGTGCCAGCAGCTTCACAGGGGGCGGAGGCTACACCTTC.

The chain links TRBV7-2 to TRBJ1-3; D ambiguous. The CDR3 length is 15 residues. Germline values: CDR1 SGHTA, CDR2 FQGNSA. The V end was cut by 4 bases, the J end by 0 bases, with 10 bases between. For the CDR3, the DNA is TGTGCCAGCAGCTCCCGGTCGAACTCTGGAAACACCATATATTTT. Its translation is CASSSRSNSGNTIYF. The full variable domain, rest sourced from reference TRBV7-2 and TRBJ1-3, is GAGVSQSPSNKVTEKGKDVELRCDPISGHTALYWYRQSLGQGLEFLIYFQGNSAPDKSGLPSDRFSAERTGGSVSTLTIQRTQQEDSAVYLCASSSRSNSGNTIYFGEGSWLTVV.

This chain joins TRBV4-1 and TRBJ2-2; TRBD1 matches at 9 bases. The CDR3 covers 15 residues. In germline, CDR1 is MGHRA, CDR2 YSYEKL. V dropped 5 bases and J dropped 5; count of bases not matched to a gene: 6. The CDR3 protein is CASSTTDRGTGELFF. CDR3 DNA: TGCGCCAGCAGCACCACGGACAGGGGTACCGGGGAGCTGTTTTTT.

The CDR3 reads CASSPSPGYSNQPQHF. CDR3 DNA: TGTGCCAGCAGTCCCTCGCCCGGGTATAGCAATCAGCCCCAGCATTTT. The chain recombines TRBV6-4 with TRBJ1-5; D is undetermined. V lost 5 bases, J lost 0 bases, and 14 bases lay in between. Germline values: CDR1 MRHNA, CDR2 SNTAGT. This CDR3 comprises 16 residues.

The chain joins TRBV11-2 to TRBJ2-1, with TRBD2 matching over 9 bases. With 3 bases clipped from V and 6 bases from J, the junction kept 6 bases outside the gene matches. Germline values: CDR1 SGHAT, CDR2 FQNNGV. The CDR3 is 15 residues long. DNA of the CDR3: TGTGCCAGCAGCTTTGCGGGGGGGCATGGCAATGAGCAGTTCTTC. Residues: CASSFAGGHGNEQFF.

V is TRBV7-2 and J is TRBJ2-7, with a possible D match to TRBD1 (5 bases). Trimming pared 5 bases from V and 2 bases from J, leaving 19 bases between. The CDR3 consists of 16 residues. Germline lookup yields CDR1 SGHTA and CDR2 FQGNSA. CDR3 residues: CASSLGVGAVPYEQYF. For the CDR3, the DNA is TGTGCCAGCAGCCTAGGGGTTGGGGCAGTACCCTACGAGCAGTACTTC. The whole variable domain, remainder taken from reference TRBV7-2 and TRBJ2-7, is GAGVSQSPSNKVTEKGKDVELRCDPISGHTALYWYRQSLGQGLEFLIYFQGNSAPDKSGLPSDRFSAERTGGSVSTLTIQRTQQEDSAVYLCASSLGVGAVPYEQYFGPGTRLTVT.

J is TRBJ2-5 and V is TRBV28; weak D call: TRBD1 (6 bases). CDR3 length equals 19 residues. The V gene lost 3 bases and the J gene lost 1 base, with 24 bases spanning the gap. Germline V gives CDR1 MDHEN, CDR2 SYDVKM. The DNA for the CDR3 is TGTGCCAGCAGTTTCCCACCTCACGACGGACAGACCCTCCAAGAGACCCAGTACTTC. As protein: CASSFPPHDGQTLQETQYF.

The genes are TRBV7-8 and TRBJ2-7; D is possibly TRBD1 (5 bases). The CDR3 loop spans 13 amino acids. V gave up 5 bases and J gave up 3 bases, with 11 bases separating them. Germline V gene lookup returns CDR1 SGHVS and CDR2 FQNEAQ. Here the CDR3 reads CASSPIGDYEQYF. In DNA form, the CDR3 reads TGTGCCAGCAGCCCTATAGGGGACTACGAGCAGTACTTC.

In DNA form, the CDR3 reads TGTGCCAGCAGCCAAAGATCCGGAGGTAGAAGCTACGAGCAGTACTTC. Translating it yields CASSQRSGGRSYEQYF. The chain uses TRBV4-2 and TRBJ2-5, with D perhaps TRBD2 (5 bases). The last part of the DNA fits TRBJ2-7 better; the J call may be wrong. This CDR3 comprises 16 residues. The germline V gene encodes CDR1 LGHNA and CDR2 YNFKEQ.

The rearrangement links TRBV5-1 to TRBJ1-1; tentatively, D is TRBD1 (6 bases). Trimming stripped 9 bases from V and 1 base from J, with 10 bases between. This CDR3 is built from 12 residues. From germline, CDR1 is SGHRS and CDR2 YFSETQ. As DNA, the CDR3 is TGCGCCAAAAGCAGGGGGAACACTGAAGCTTTCTTT. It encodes CAKSRGNTEAFF. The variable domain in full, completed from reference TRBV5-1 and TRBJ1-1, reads KAGVTQTPRYLIKTRGQQVTLSCSPISGHRSVSWYQQTPGQGLQFLFEYFSETQRNKGNFPGRFSGRQFSNSRSEMNVSTLELGDSALYLCAKSRGNTEAFFGQGTRLTVV.

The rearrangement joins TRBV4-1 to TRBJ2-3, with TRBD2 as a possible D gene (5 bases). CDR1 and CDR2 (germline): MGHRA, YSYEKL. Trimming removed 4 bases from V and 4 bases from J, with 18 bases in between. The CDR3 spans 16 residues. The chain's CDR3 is CASSPSVPRRSDTQYF. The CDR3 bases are TGCGCCAGCAGCCCATCGGTCCCTAGGAGGTCAGATACGCAGTATTTT.

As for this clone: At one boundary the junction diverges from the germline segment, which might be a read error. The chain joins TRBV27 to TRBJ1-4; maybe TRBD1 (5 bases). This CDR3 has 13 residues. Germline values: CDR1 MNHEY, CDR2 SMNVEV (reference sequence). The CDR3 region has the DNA TGTGCCAGCAGTTTCCCCGCCAGGGAAAAACTGTCTTTT. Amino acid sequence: CASSFPAREKLSF.

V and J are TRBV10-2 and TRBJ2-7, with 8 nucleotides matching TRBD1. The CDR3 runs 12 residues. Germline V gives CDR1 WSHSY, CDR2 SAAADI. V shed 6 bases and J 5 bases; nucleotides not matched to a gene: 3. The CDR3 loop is CASRTGDHEQYF. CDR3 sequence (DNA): TGCGCCAGCAGGACAGGGGACCACGAGCAGTACTTC.

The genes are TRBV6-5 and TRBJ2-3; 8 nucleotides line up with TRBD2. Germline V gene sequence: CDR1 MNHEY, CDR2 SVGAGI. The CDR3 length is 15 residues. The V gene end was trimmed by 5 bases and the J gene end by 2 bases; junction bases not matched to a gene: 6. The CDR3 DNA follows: TGTGCCAGCAGTGTGGAGCGGGGGTTCACAGATACGCAGTATTTT. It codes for CASSVERGFTDTQYF.

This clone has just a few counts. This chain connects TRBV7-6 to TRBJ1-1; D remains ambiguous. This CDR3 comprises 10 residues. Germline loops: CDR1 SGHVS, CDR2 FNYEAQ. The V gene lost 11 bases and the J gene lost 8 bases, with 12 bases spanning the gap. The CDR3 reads CAPKRGEAFF. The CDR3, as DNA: TGTGCCCCGAAAAGAGGCGAAGCTTTCTTT.